This T cell receptor (beta chain) appears in the sequencing data of a study of cytomegalovirus exposure and HLA in healthy donors (dated by TCRdb to 2016 to 2017). About the investigation overall: An earlier analysis of some 620 of the donors reported approximately 280 Gb of sequence data and 117 million unique TCR beta sequences obtained from about 179 million T cells. About 300 gigabases of sequencing data and approximately 92 million unique TCR sequences made up an early release that covered around 640 HLA-typed donors. Among the roughly 400 genotyped donors, approximately 81% belonged to the genetic ancestry cluster associated with self-reported Caucasian donors. The study was designed to test whether signatures of past pathogen exposure could be identified by cataloging public T cell receptors. The study profiled the T cell repertoires of fewer than 850 subjects by immunosequencing and related them to cytomegalovirus serostatus. A separate validation cohort of approximately 130 different subjects was used in addition to the approximately 640-subject first cohort. To predict cytomegalovirus infection status, the study combined high-throughput TCR immunosequencing, statistical association of individual TCRs with disease status, and machine learning. A later analysis re-analyzed previously published TCR beta repertoires from several hundred donors and added high-resolution HLA genotyping to study TCR occurrence patterns. Rather than using new phenotypic data, the later analysis identified candidate immune exposures from TCR beta sequences and from how often those sequences occurred across donors. An earlier analysis of 587 of the donors used high-throughput TCR beta sequencing to judge whether each TCR beta V gene segment behaved as functional or pseudogenic. Donor age, sex, ethnicity and CMV serostatus were compiled together with the repertoire data. A later genetic analysis took genome-wide SNP genotypes for about three fifths of the 666 donors and used that subset as a discovery cohort. Every repertoire in the discovery cohort had been generated on one and the same sequencing platform. Both class I and class II loci were covered by HLA typing, at four-digit resolution. The number of typed donors differed by locus: about 620-630 for A, B, C, DRB1 and DQB1; 500 to 550 for DQA1; approximately 610 for DPA1; and about 450 for DPB1. A handful of DR-DQ haplotypes were handled as single units for association and clustering because linkage in the cohort was strong. Across about 370 genotyped donors of the cohort, an average of roughly 250,000 unique TCR beta nucleotide sequences per donor were sequenced, and 15% to 20% of those sequences were non-productive.

The cohort consisted of some 670 healthy bone marrow donors. Cohort members were all nominally healthy when sampled, although unrecorded immune exposures were likely present. The donor tested CMV seropositive and was one of the 289 seropositive cohort members. A peripheral blood sample was provided by each donor, and peripheral blood mononuclear cells were used for TCR beta sequencing. Genomic DNA extraction from the blood cell samples was performed with the Qiagen DNeasy Blood Extraction Kit. On this clone: The antigen this receptor binds is unknown. No clone much larger than this one lies a single base away; base qualities are absent.

Taken from cysteine to phenylalanine, the CDR3 has 12 residues. The entry retains the CDR3 DNA only, 36 bases that are in frame from base 1. V was cut back by 6 bases and J by 3 bases, leaving a gap of 6 bases between them. Taken from the germline V gene (reference sequence), the CDR1 and CDR2 loops are MNHNY and SVGAGI. Library construction relied on the immunoSEQ multiplex PCR assay. A mixture of 60 forward primers for TCR Vbeta segments and 13 reverse primers for TCR Jbeta segments was used in the multiplex PCR. The CDR3 region of rearranged TCR beta genes was amplified from genomic DNA with a multiplex PCR assay. Amplified TCR beta libraries were sequenced as 87-base-pair reads on the Illumina HiSeq System. In the paper's pipeline: A later analysis counted 65 million to 90 million unique TCR beta chains across the 650 to 800 repertoires, and about 10 million of these chains were shared by at least two donors. To remove PCR and sequencing errors, raw reads were error-corrected and collapsed into unique sequences using a nearest-neighbor algorithm that merged closely related sequences. V, D and J gene segments were assigned by aligning CDR3 sequences to IMGT reference sequences. For a sequence to be retained, a match of at least six nucleotides was required to both a V gene segment and a J gene segment. A rearrangement counted as productive if the CDR3 had no stop codons and remained in frame with V and J, and every other rearrangement counted as non-productive. Following IMGT convention, CDR3 was defined as the stretch from the second conserved V-encoded cysteine up to the conserved J-encoded phenylalanine. The earlier analysis of approximately 500 of the donors excluded sequences that lacked an unambiguous match to a single V gene segment. An earlier analysis of roughly 590 of the donors called V segments functional above 56.7% productive rearrangements and segregating when the between-donor standard deviation exceeded 5%. A statistical classification framework was developed to diagnose cytomegalovirus status using the catalog of TCR beta chain sequences. A later analysis assigned V and J genes by comparing TCR nucleotide sequences with IMGT/GENE-DB human TR gene sequences. The TCRdist pipeline was used in a later analysis to assign CDR3 sequences and most-parsimonious VDJ recombination scenarios. In a later analysis, each TCR beta chain was defined by its CDR3 amino acid sequence together with its V-gene family, and reads lacking a unique V-gene family were excluded. A later analysis removed roughly 590 highly shared, low-generation-probability nucleotide sequences to deal with suspected cross-contamination and a sequencing artifact. In a later analysis, a clonal expansion index was calculated for each public chain from normalized within-repertoire ranks of inferred template counts. In a later analysis, generation probabilities were computed using a VDJ recombination model fitted to out-of-frame rearrangements, and the results were checked against IGoR. Hypergeometric tests were used in a later analysis to score TCR-TCR, TCR-HLA and TCR-CMV co-occurrence, with a repertoire-size bias correction applied to the TCR pairs. In a later analysis, false discovery rates were estimated by permuting HLA or CMV assignments 20 times. In a later analysis, co-occurring TCRs were grouped using DBSCAN, and TCRdist sequence similarity was added for clustering within HLA-allele-positive subsets. Repertoires with fewer than 30,000 or more than 120,000 public chains were left out of co-occurrence clustering, as were several repertoires with anomalous nucleotide sharing. Here the immuneACCESS table is served through TCRdb, limited to in-frame sequences with V and J called. Missing clones are a known gap in these copies; in checked studies unresolved V genes cover under half, and the rest lacks a known reason. The DNA gave D and trimming, while V, J and clone size come from that table. The sample table holds around 97,000 clones, of which 81% were seen once. The ten largest make up around 5.2% of the sample.

Beyond this particular receptor, the publication reports: In vitro tests confirmed that three of the cytomegalovirus-associated TCR beta chains recognize cytomegalovirus antigens. In a later genetic analysis, a missense DCLRE1C variant was associated with V-gene and J-gene trimming of TCR beta chains, and the association was replicated in an independent cohort. Because HLA typing was missing for some donors at each locus, association tests included only the typed subset. Some IMGT-functional V segments, including TRBV6-2 and TRBV6-3, could not be distinguished by the 87-base-pair reads and were therefore excluded. Because counts were too low, about 15 rarely observed V segments, including chromosome 9 orphons, were left out of the earlier analysis of over 550 of the donors. Several of the top co-occurrence clusters appeared to be linked to parvovirus B19, influenza, CMV and Epstein-Barr virus, according to a later analysis. CMV serostatus was the only immune exposure information available for the cohort. Most TCR sequences were seen in very few donors, while some public TCRs were found in many individuals. The presence/absence analyses assumed that sequencing depth was roughly uniform across donors, and that assumption may not be true. It was suggested by the authors that the approach could potentially be generalized to other disease states and immunological phenotypes. Most CMV-associated TCR beta chains appeared to be HLA-restricted in a later analysis, and the HLA associations seemed to be driven largely by CMV exposure. In a later analysis, TCR association rates were found to vary across HLA loci, with the most associated TCRs seen for DRB1 alleles and the fewest for HLA-C alleles. An earlier analysis of 450 to 750 of the donors showed that most TCR beta V segments appeared in productive rearrangements either about 87% or about 30% of the time, which broadly matched IMGT annotations. A later genetic analysis reported fewer N-insertions in productive TCRs among donors in an Asian-associated ancestry cluster than the roughly 720-donor mean. The sequencing pipeline was judged likely to have produced a cluster of highly shared sequence variants as a technical artifact. Correlated functional status among segregating V segments might be attributable to linkage disequilibrium, but an unknown experimental factor could not be ruled out. In a later analysis, HLA-associated TCR beta chains were found to be more clonally expanded and to have lower generation probabilities than equally common non-associated chains. Only TCR beta chains were sequenced in this cohort, and the absence of alpha or paired-chain data limited detectable features. A further reported finding was that TCR beta sequences accurately predicted the HLA-A and HLA-B alleles for most subjects in the first cohort. The study gave a list of more than 150 TCR beta chains associated with cytomegalovirus. A later analysis associated 15,000 to 20,000 TCR beta sequences with specific HLA alleles at a false discovery rate of 0.05. When HLA alleles, especially DR and DQ, strongly co-occurred, TCR associations were difficult to assign to individual alleles. The classifier was reported to diagnose cytomegalovirus status with high specificity and sensitivity in both the original and validation cohorts.

Sample: PBMCs. The rearrangement joined TRBV6-6 to TRBJ1-5; there is no confident call for the D gene. The receptor was derived from a man aged 40-50 years in good health and CMV-seropositive. The DNA reads as follows: TGTGCCAGCAGGGGCCCCAATCAGCCCCAGCATTTT. Translated, this gives CASRGPNQPQHF.